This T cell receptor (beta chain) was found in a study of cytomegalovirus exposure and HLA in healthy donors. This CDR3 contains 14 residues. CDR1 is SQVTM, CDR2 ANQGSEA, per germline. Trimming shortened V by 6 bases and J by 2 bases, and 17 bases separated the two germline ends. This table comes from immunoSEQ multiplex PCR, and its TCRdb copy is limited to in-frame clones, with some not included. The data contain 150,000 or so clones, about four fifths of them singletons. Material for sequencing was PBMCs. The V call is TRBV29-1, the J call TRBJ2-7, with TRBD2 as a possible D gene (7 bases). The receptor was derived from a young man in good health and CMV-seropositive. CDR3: CSVHPAGATYEQYF. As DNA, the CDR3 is TGCAGCGTCCACCCCGCGGGGGCCACCTACGAGCAGTACTTC.